The T cell receptor beta chain described here comes from a study of blood T cells in healthy people across ages. About the study: About one barcoded beta molecule per two T cells came from capture by template switching.

This CDR3 is 15 amino acids long. Germline V gene sequence: CDR1 SGHTA, CDR2 FQGNSA. V shed 2 bases and J 7 bases; nucleotides not matched to a gene: 5. General observations from the study: Among long-lived donors, naive CD4+ cells were more numerous and diversity higher than in aged donors.

Ten or more counts support this clonotype. Its antigen remains unidentified. The authors ran a second PCR of about 6 to 11 cycles using a sample-barcoded 5' primer and a J-beta primer mix. Each cDNA molecule was tagged by a template-switch adaptor with 12 random nucleotides. Paired-end reads containing CDR3 totaled no fewer than 3 million for each sample. TCRdb fed the 5' RACE reads into MiXCR, producing one record per CDR3 protein. Of around 790,000 distinct CDR3 sequences listed, 40% to 50% are singletons. Sequenced: blood. The chain is built from TRBV7-2 and TRBJ2-1; 10 bases line up with TRBD2. The receptor's source is a man in his 60s in good health. CDR3 nucleotide sequence: TGTGCCAGCAGCTTAATGGATAGCGGGGGGAATGAGCAGTTCTTC. It yields the protein CASSLMDSGGNEQFF.